This T cell receptor beta chain originates from a study of regulatory T cells in long-lasting Graves disease. On the study more broadly: Antithyroid drugs had been taken under 3 months by newly diagnosed Graves' patients.

Arm-PCR of CDR3 regions with iRepertoire HTBI primers generated TCR beta libraries. MiXCR was run by TCRdb on the multiplex PCR reads, yielding one entry per CDR3 protein. The table shows 400,000 to 500,000 distinct CDR3 sequences, with 16% occurring only once. Time point described: newly diagnosed GD, antithyroid drugs for less than 3 months. Preparation of the TCR library used RNA extracted from PBMCs. This clonotype was recorded at least ten times. Antigen: not known. The CDR3 consists of 15 residues. V was pared by 0 bases and J by 9 bases, with 16 bases between. CDR1 is SGHKS and CDR2 is YYEKEE in the germline V gene (reference sequence). Study results and caveats: Gene preferences differed: TRBV28, TRBJ1-2, TRBJ2-5 in persistent cases.

Another study also made use of these data, one on T cells in Graves' hyperthyroidism and ophthalmopathy. From that study: The model anticipated ophthalmopathy a median about six months pre-onset.

The source was peripheral blood mononuclear cells (PBMCs), collected at new diagnosis, from a patient treated with antithyroid drugs. The V gene is TRBV5-5, the J gene TRBJ2-1; D gene uncertain. This clonotype originated in a woman under 40 with Graves disease. CDR3 protein: CASSLGVGRFGEQFF. DNA for the CDR3: TGTGCCAGCAGCTTGGGTGTAGGGCGATTTGGTGAGCAGTTCTTC.